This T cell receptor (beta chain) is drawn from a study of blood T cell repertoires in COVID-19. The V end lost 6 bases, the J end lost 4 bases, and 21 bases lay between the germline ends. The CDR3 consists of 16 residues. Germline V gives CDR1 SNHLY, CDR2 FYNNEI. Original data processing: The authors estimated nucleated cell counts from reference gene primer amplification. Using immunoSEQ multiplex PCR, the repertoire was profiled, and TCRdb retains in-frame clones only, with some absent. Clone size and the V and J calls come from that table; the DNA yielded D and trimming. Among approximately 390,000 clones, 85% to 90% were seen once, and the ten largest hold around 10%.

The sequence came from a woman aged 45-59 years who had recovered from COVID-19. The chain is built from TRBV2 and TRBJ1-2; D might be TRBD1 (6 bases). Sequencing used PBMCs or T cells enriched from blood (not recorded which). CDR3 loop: CASSSGTSSAGYGYTF. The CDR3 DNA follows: TGTGCCAGCAGCAGCGGGACATCCTCTGCGGGCTATGGCTACACCTTC. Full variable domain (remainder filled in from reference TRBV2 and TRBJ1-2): EPEVTQTPSHQVTQMGQEVILRCVPISNHLYFYWYRQILGQKVEFLVSFYNNEISEKSEIFDDQFSVERPDGSNFTLKIRSTKLEDSAMYFCASSSGTSSAGYGYTFGSGTRLTVV.